These 30 T cell receptor beta chains originate from one sample sequenced in a study of early T cells in non-severe SARS-CoV-2 infection. Each CDR3 protein gets one entry after TCRdb re-called the 5' RACE reads with MiXCR. The table records about 83,000 distinct CDR3 sequences, over 9.5% of them present only once. This specimen was whole blood, taken at baseline. These TCRs come from an adult who was a healthcare worker with PCR-confirmed SARS-CoV-2 infection or an uninfected control (not recorded which).

This clonotype was observed at least ten times. V is TRBV7-8 and J is TRBJ2-1; 14 bases fit TRBD2. Germline CDR1 reads SGHVS; CDR2 reads FQNEAQ. The CDR3 sequence is 14 residues long. The junction had 5 bases not matched to a gene; V was cut back by 2 bases and J by 14 bases. CDR3 DNA: TGTGCCAGCAGCTTAACGGGGACTAGCGGGAGAAAGTTCTTC. It translates to CASSLTGTSGRKFF. The variable domain in full, completed from reference TRBV7-8 and TRBJ2-1, reads GAGVSQSPRYKVAKRGQDVALRCDPISGHVSLFWYQQALGQGPEFLTYFQNEAQLDKSGLPSDRFFAERPEGSVSTLKIQRTQQEDSAVYLCASSLTGTSGRKFFGPGTRLTVL.

The sample holds many counts of this clonotype. CDR3 sequence reads: CSASPNSPLHF. CDR3 in DNA: TGCAGTGCTAGTCCAAATTCACCCCTCCACTTT. The rearrangement uses TRBV20-1 and TRBJ1-6; no clear D gene. Germline V lookup: CDR1 DFQATT, CDR2 SNEGSKA (reference sequence). The V gene lost 3 bases and the J gene lost 7 bases, with 4 bases spanning the gap. The CDR3 extends over 11 amino acids.

In its sample, this clonotype was seen many times. The V and J genes are TRBV7-6 and TRBJ1-1, with D tentatively TRBD1 (5 bases). Germline values: CDR1 SGHVS, CDR2 FNYEAQ. CDR3 length equals 13 residues. V lost 5 bases to trimming and J lost 1 base, with 8 bases between them. CDR3 sequence (DNA): TGTGCCAGCAGCAGCAGGGAGAACACTGAAGCTTTCTTT. Translated: CASSSRENTEAFF.

This clonotype was seen ten or more times. The chain has TRBV28 and TRBJ1-1, with a possible D match to TRBD1 (5 bases). The germline V gene has CDR1 MDHEN and CDR2 SYDVKM. There are 15 residues in the CDR3. Trimming stripped 6 bases from V and 1 base from J, with 15 bases between. The CDR3 DNA reads as TGTGCCAGCAGCCTAAGGGGAAGTACGAACACTGAAGCTTTCTTT. This translates into CASSLRGSTNTEAFF.

This clonotype has more than one count but fewer than ten. The V gene is TRBV6-2 or TRBV6-3, the J gene TRBJ2-6, with unresolved D. The germline V and J ends were trimmed by 2 bases and 0 bases, with 2 bases remaining between them. The CDR3 extends over 14 amino acids. The germline CDR1 and CDR2 sequences are MNHEY and SVGEGT. In DNA form, the CDR3 reads TGTGCCAGCAGTTACAGCTCTGGGGCCAACGTCCTGACTTTC. Translating gives CASSYSSGANVLTF.

This clonotype has at least ten counts. This sequence joins TRBV12-3 or TRBV12-4 and TRBJ2-3, with D unclear. CDR3 size: 18 residues. The V gene lost 0 bases and the J gene lost 2 bases, with 18 bases spanning the gap. CDR3 loop: CASSLALTRSTATDTQYF. The CDR3 coding sequence is TGTGCCAGCAGTTTAGCATTGACACGATCAACGGCCACAGATACGCAGTATTTT.

The J gene is TRBJ2-1, the V gene TRBV7-9; TRBD2 matches 8 bases. Germline V gene data show CDR1 as SEHNR and CDR2 as FQNEAQ (reference sequence). Germline trimming cut 5 bases from V and 9 bases from J; bases unmatched to any gene: 18. CDR3 length: 17 amino acids. The CDR3 DNA is TGTGCCAGCAGCGAATTCCCCGGGACTAGAGAGAAAAGTGAGCAGTTCTTC. It is translated as CASSEFPGTREKSEQFF.

This rearrangement joins TRBV7-8 to TRBJ2-7; 8 positions agree with TRBD2. CDR1 is SGHVS and CDR2 is FQNEAQ in the germline V gene. V gave up 4 bases and J gave up 6 bases; unmatched junction bases: 5. The CDR3 spans 13 residues. For the CDR3, the DNA is TGTGCCAGCAGCTCCGGGACTAGTCTCGAGCAGTACTTC. This gives the protein CASSSGTSLEQYF.

This clonotype showed up just a few times. J is TRBJ2-5 and V is TRBV2; D unclear. The CDR3 extends over 12 amino acids. Germline CDR1 is SNHLY and CDR2 is FYNNEI. The germline V and J ends were trimmed by 8 bases and 0 bases, with 7 bases remaining between them. The CDR3 coding sequence is TGTGCCAGCTCAGGCCACCAAGAGACCCAGTACTTC. Protein: CASSGHQETQYF.

This clonotype was detected a few times. V and J are TRBV28 and TRBJ2-7, with 7 bases identical to TRBD2. Looked up from germline, CDR1 is MDHEN and CDR2 is SYDVKM. CDR3 length: 13 amino acids. Trimming took 6 bases from V and 5 from J; bases not matched to a gene: 7. For the CDR3, the DNA is TGTGCCAGCAGCCCGGGGGGTTGGGACGAGCAGTACTTC. This sequence encodes CASSPGGWDEQYF.

The V gene is TRBV30, the J gene TRBJ2-1; 12 positions match TRBD2. The CDR3 covers 18 residues. The V gene's germline CDR1 is GTSNPN and CDR2 SVGIG (reference sequence). The trim removed 0 bases at V and 3 bases at J, leaving 9 bases unmatched. The CDR3 DNA sequence: TGTGCCTGGAGTGTAGGTTGGGCGACTAGCGGGAGCTACAATGAGCAGTTCTTC. Translating gives CAWSVGWATSGSYNEQFF. The variable domain in full, with the rest retrieved from reference TRBV30 and TRBJ2-1, is SQTIHQWPATLVQPVGSPLSLECTVEGTSNPNLYWYRQAAGRGLQLLFYSVGIGQISSEVPQNLSASRPQDRQFILSSKKLLLSDSGFYLCAWSVGWATSGSYNEQFFGPGTRLTVL.

This clonotype has only a few counts. The chain has TRBV11-1 and TRBJ2-5, with TRBD2 matching over 11 bases. The CDR3 is 16 residues long. V gave up 2 bases and J gave up 5 bases; unmatched junction bases: 7. Germline V gives CDR1 SGHAT, CDR2 FQDESV (reference sequence). The chain's CDR3 is CASSLRLAGGGETQYF. The CDR3 region has the DNA TGTGCCAGCAGCTTAAGGCTAGCGGGAGGAGGCGAGACCCAGTACTTC. Variable domain in full (rest from reference TRBV11-1 and TRBJ2-5): EAEVAQSPRYKITEKSQAVAFWCDPISGHATLYWYRQILGQGPELLVQFQDESVVDDSQLPKDRFSAERLKGVDSTLKIQPAELGDSAMYLCASSLRLAGGGETQYFGPGTRLLVL.

The chain recombines TRBV4-2 with TRBJ2-7, with a possible D match to TRBD2 (6 bases). CDR3 length equals 14 residues. The V end lost 1 base, the J end lost 2 bases, and 9 bases lay between the germline ends. Germline V gene lookup returns CDR1 LGHNA and CDR2 YNFKEQ. The CDR3 sequence is CASSQGLGAYEQYF. The CDR3 DNA reads TGTGCCAGCAGCCAAGGACTAGGGGCCTACGAGCAGTACTTC.

The table lists this clonotype with a few counts. This chain links TRBV15 with TRBJ2-7; D remains ambiguous. The CDR3 consists of 12 residues. V lost 5 bases and J lost 6, with 11 bases in between. The germline V gene encodes CDR1 LNHNV and CDR2 YYDKDF (reference sequence). CDR3 protein: CATSRNDREQYF. For the CDR3, the DNA is TGTGCCACCAGCCGTAATGATCGCGAGCAGTACTTC.

The chain links TRBV6-5 to TRBJ1-2; 8 bases map to TRBD1. Germline loops: CDR1 MNHEY, CDR2 SVGAGI. There are 14 residues in the CDR3. J lost 5 bases, V lost 5 bases, and 7 bases had no gene match. CDR3 in amino acids: CASSRAGGLYGYTF. CDR3 sequence (DNA): TGTGCCAGCAGTAGGGCAGGGGGCCTATATGGCTACACCTTC.

This clonotype was seen more than once but under ten times. The rearrangement joins TRBV5-4 to TRBJ2-7; D is possibly TRBD1 (5 bases). The CDR3 contains 15 residues. The V gene lost 4 bases and the J gene lost 1 base, with 15 bases spanning the gap. Germline lookup yields CDR1 SGHNT and CDR2 YYREEE (reference sequence). The CDR3 sequence: CASSADARGSYEQYF. DNA for the CDR3: TGTGCCAGCAGCGCGGATGCTAGGGGATCCTACGAGCAGTACTTC. The full variable domain, its missing parts supplied by reference TRBV5-4 and TRBJ2-7, is ETGVTQSPTHLIKTRGQQVTLRCSSQSGHNTVSWYQQALGQGPQFIFQYYREEENGRGNFPPRFSGLQFPNYSSELNVNALELDDSALYLCASSADARGSYEQYFGPGTRLTVT.

This clonotype was counted a few times. The chain combines TRBV11-2 with TRBJ2-3, with TRBD2 identical over 12 bases. There are 16 residues in the CDR3. After removal of 5 bases from V and 5 bases from J, the junction contained 8 bases not matched to a gene. CDR1 SGHAT and CDR2 FQNNGV come from the germline V gene. The CDR3 bases are TGTGCCAGCAGCCCCAGGACTAGCGGGATTGAAGATACGCAGTATTTT. Translating gives CASSPRTSGIEDTQYF.

A few counts support this clonotype. The chain links TRBV5-1 to TRBJ2-5; no definite D call. This CDR3 contains 13 residues. V was trimmed by 0 bases and J by 2 bases, leaving 5 bases between them. Germline V gene sequence: CDR1 SGHRS, CDR2 YFSETQ. CDR3 loop: CASSLDTQETQYF. The CDR3 DNA follows: TGCGCCAGCAGCTTGGACACACAAGAGACCCAGTACTTC. Drawing the rest from reference TRBV5-1 and TRBJ2-5, the complete variable domain is KAGVTQTPRYLIKTRGQQVTLSCSPISGHRSVSWYQQTPGQGLQFLFEYFSETQRNKGNFPGRFSGRQFSNSRSEMNVSTLELGDSALYLCASSLDTQETQYFGPGTRLLVL.

This clonotype was detected ten times or more. The rearrangement links TRBV7-9 to TRBJ2-6; D call uncertain. Trimming removed 8 bases at V and 1 base at J, with 18 bases between. The CDR3 covers 17 residues. Germline CDR1 SEHNR, CDR2 FQNEAQ (reference sequence). CDR3 protein: CASVFFPTFSGANVLTF. The CDR3 DNA reads as TGTGCCAGCGTCTTTTTTCCCACTTTTTCTGGGGCCAACGTCCTGACTTTC.

This clonotype was observed at least ten times. The chain has TRBV12-3 or TRBV12-4 and TRBJ2-3; TRBD2 matches 9 bases. Losses at the gene ends were 5 bases for V and 4 bases for J; bases not matched to a gene: 4. There are 14 residues in the CDR3. The CDR3 sequence: CASSPGLAPDTQYF. The CDR3 DNA follows: TGTGCCAGCAGTCCGGGACTAGCCCCAGATACGCAGTATTTT.

This clonotype was detected ten times or more. The gene calls are TRBV7-9 and TRBJ2-5; D call uncertain. V was pared by 3 bases and J by 5 bases, with 7 bases between. This CDR3 has 12 residues. Germline CDR1 SEHNR, CDR2 FQNEAQ (reference sequence). The DNA for the CDR3 is TGTGCCAGCAGCTTGTCACGGGAGACCCAGTACTTC. Its translation: CASSLSRETQYF. The variable domain in full, with the rest retrieved from reference TRBV7-9 and TRBJ2-5, is DTGVSQNPRHKITKRGQNVTFRCDPISEHNRLYWYRQTLGQGPEFLTYFQNEAQLEKSRLLSDRFSAERPKGSFSTLEIQRTEQGDSAMYLCASSLSRETQYFGPGTRLLVL.

This clonotype has a count of ten or more. This chain joins TRBV27 and TRBJ2-2; 9 bases line up with TRBD1. The CDR3 extends over 16 amino acids. J lost 5 bases, V lost 7 bases, and 11 bases had no gene match. The germline CDR1 and CDR2 sequences are MNHEY and SMNVEV (reference sequence). CDR3 region: CASKAPDRGRTGELFF. The CDR3 DNA reads TGTGCCAGCAAGGCCCCGGACAGGGGTAGGACCGGGGAGCTGTTTTTT.

This chain uses TRBV6-1 with TRBJ1-1; 7 bases match TRBD1. Germline trimming cut 6 bases from V and 4 bases from J; bases unmatched to any gene: 14. In germline, CDR1 is MNHNS, CDR2 SASEGT. The CDR3 loop spans 16 amino acids. The CDR3 spells CASSKSTQGVITEAFF. The CDR3 DNA is TGTGCCAGCAGCAAGTCAACGCAGGGGGTGATCACTGAAGCTTTCTTT.

This clonotype turned up a few times. The rearrangement uses TRBV11-2 and TRBJ2-5, with 7 bases fitting TRBD2. This CDR3 has 14 residues. The junction had 3 bases not matched to a gene; V was cut back by 3 bases and J by 2 bases. Germline V lookup: CDR1 SGHAT, CDR2 FQNNGV. The CDR3: CASSFREVQETQYF. The DNA for the CDR3 is TGTGCCAGCAGCTTTCGGGAGGTACAAGAGACCCAGTACTTC. The full variable domain, in which reference TRBV11-2 and TRBJ2-5 provide the parts outside the CDR3, is EAGVAQSPRYKIIEKRQSVAFWCNPISGHATLYWYQQILGQGPKLLIQFQNNGVVDDSQLPKDRFSAERLKGVDSTLKIQPAKLEDSAVYLCASSFREVQETQYFGPGTRLLVL.

J is TRBJ1-2 and V is TRBV9; 11 nucleotides line up with TRBD1. Looked up from germline, CDR1 is SGDLS and CDR2 is YYNGEE. Germline trimming cut 0 bases from V and 4 bases from J; bases unmatched to any gene: 5. The CDR3 runs to 16 residues. CDR3 in amino acids: CASSVGSGTGGYGYTF. Written as DNA, the CDR3 is TGTGCCAGCAGCGTAGGCAGCGGGACAGGGGGCTATGGCTACACCTTC.

The chain employs TRBV10-3 and TRBJ2-2, with TRBD2 as a possible D gene (6 bases). CDR1 is ENHRY and CDR2 is SYGVKD in the germline V gene. There are 14 residues in the CDR3. The V and J ends lost 6 bases and 4 bases respectively, with 12 bases between them. The CDR3 nucleotides read TGTGCCATCAGCCCCGGGAGTACCACCGGGGAGCTGTTTTTT. It is translated as CAISPGSTTGELFF.

This rearrangement joins TRBV29-1 to TRBJ2-7; TRBD2 agrees at 10 bases. With V trimmed by 8 bases and J by 4 bases, 32 bases remained unmatched. The CDR3 length is 21 residues. The V gene's germline CDR1 is SQVTM and CDR2 ANQGSEA. CDR3 sequence reads: CSQPVAGGRGVYPLHTYEQYF. The CDR3 DNA reads TGCAGCCAACCAGTAGCGGGAGGACGGGGTGTATATCCCTTACATACGTACGAGCAGTACTTC.

This clonotype occurred many times. The chain joins TRBV15 to TRBJ2-1; tentative D call: TRBD1 (5 bases). The CDR3 is made up of 15 amino acids. The ends were cut back, 0 bases at V and 5 bases at J, with 11 bases in the middle. Looked up from germline, CDR1 is LNHNV and CDR2 is YYDKDF (reference sequence). CDR3 nucleotide sequence: TGTGCCACCAGCAGAGATCCCAGGGCGGACAATGAGCAGTTCTTC. This translates into CATSRDPRADNEQFF.

This chain links TRBV20-1 with TRBJ2-7; D is unclear. Germline CDR1 reads DFQATT; CDR2 reads SNEGSKA (reference sequence). This CDR3 has 13 amino acids. Trimming stripped 4 bases from V and 1 base from J, with 11 bases between. CDR3 sequence (DNA): TGCAGTGCTACCCGGGCCTCTTCCTACGAGCAGTACTTC. This sequence encodes CSATRASSYEQYF.

This clonotype was detected a few times. The chain employs TRBV2 and TRBJ2-1; D not resolved. Germline V gene data show CDR1 as SNHLY and CDR2 as FYNNEI. Trimming removed 3 bases at V and 9 bases at J, with 6 bases between. The CDR3 length is 11 residues. CDR3 bases: TGTGCCAGCAGTGACGTGGGTGAGCAGTTCTTC. Its translation is CASSDVGEQFF.